The 20 T cell receptor beta chains below all came from one sample that was sequenced in a study of T-cell reconstitution after alpha-beta-depleted transplantation in children. This sample's TCRbeta library carried unique molecular identifier barcodes. MiXCR, run by TCRdb on the PCR reads, gives a single entry per CDR3 protein. This table holds around 400,000 distinct CDR3 sequences, roughly 21% found once. The sample here was PBMCs from the stem cell graft donor, taken from the stem cell graft. Receptor source: a human donor who donated a stem cell graft to a child with acute myeloid leukemia.

V is TRBV4-1 and J is TRBJ2-1; 9 bases map to TRBD2. CDR3 length equals 15 residues. CDR1 is MGHRA, CDR2 YSYEKL, per germline. Trimming cost V 4 bases and J 7 bases; bases outside gene matches: 8. CDR3 in DNA: TGCGCCAGCAGCCGGTCCATAGCGGGAGTAAATGAGCAGTTCTTC. It specifies CASSRSIAGVNEQFF.

This chain joins TRBV6-1 and TRBJ2-7; D call uncertain. The germline gives CDR1 MNHNS, CDR2 SASEGT. Deletions cut 6 bases from V and 0 bases from J, with 15 bases between. The CDR3 extends over 15 amino acids. The DNA for the CDR3 is TGTGCCAGCAGGAAGTTCGAATTAACCTCCTACGAGCAGTACTTC. It is translated as CASRKFELTSYEQYF.

This clonotype is a singleton in its sample. Compared with germline, one end of the junction differs, possibly owing to a read error. V is TRBV12-3 or TRBV12-4 and J is TRBJ2-2; TRBD2 agrees at 7 bases. The CDR3 spans 14 residues. CDR3 nucleotides: TGTGCCAGCAAGGGAACTAGCGCCTCCGGCGAGCTGTTTTTT. Residues: CASKGTSASGELFF.

The rearrangement uses TRBV7-9 and TRBJ1-2; 10 bases line up with TRBD1. The J segment lost 7 bases and the V segment lost 8 bases, leaving 7 bases of the junction unmatched. The CDR3 spans 13 residues. Per the germline V gene, CDR1 is SEHNR and CDR2 is FQNEAQ (reference sequence). The CDR3 region is CASLTGGEVGYTF. The DNA of the CDR3 is TGTGCCAGCCTGACAGGGGGCGAGGTTGGCTACACCTTC.

This chain connects TRBV7-2 to TRBJ2-2, with D unclear. Germline values: CDR1 SGHTA, CDR2 FQGNSA. V was clipped by 5 bases and J by 6 bases, with 19 bases between them. The CDR3 consists of 16 residues. For the CDR3, the DNA is TGTGCCAGCAGCGTACTCGACATGAGACGCGCCGGGGAGCTGTTTTTT. Its translation is CASSVLDMRRAGELFF.

At least ten counts were recorded for this clonotype. The chain joins TRBV20-1 to TRBJ2-7; weak D call: TRBD1 (6 bases). Per germline, CDR1 DFQATT and CDR2 SNEGSKA (reference sequence). This CDR3 contains 12 residues. Between the trimmed V and J ends, which lost 4 bases and 3 bases, there was a span of 10 bases. This CDR3 reads CSATDRDYEQYF. CDR3 DNA sequence: TGCAGTGCTACGGACAGAGACTACGAGCAGTACTTC.

This clonotype was observed many times. This sequence joins TRBV12-3 or TRBV12-4 and TRBJ1-5, with no clear D. V lost 2 bases to trimming and J lost 0 bases, with 14 bases between them. The CDR3 runs 17 residues. In DNA, the CDR3 is TGTGCCAGCAGTTTAAAAGGCAGGATCCATAGCAATCAGCCCCAGCATTTT. Encoded protein: CASSLKGRIHSNQPQHF.

In this sample, this clonotype turned up many times. The chain couples TRBV12-3 or TRBV12-4 to TRBJ2-1; 13 bases are a match to TRBD2. V dropped 10 bases and J dropped 8; count of bases not matched to a gene: 5. The CDR3 totals 13 residues. The DNA of the CDR3 is TGTGCCATCGCCGGGACTAGCGGGGATGAGCAGTTCTTC. Translated: CAIAGTSGDEQFF.

This clonotype has just a few counts. This chain links TRBV9 with TRBJ2-7; D not certain. CDR3 size: 15 residues. CDR1 is SGDLS and CDR2 is YYNGEE in the germline V gene. The ends were cut back, 2 bases at V and 0 bases at J, with 12 bases in the middle. CDR3 DNA: TGTGCCAGCAGCGTGGCCCCCCCCAGCTCCTACGAGCAGTACTTC. It yields the protein CASSVAPPSSYEQYF.

The V and J genes are TRBV28 and TRBJ2-3; 7 bases map to TRBD2. CDR1 and CDR2 (germline): MDHEN, SYDVKM. This CDR3 is built from 16 residues. J lost 2 bases, V lost 5 bases, and 10 bases had no gene match. DNA for the CDR3: TGTGCCAGCAGTCCGGGGACTACCGGATACACAGATACGCAGTATTTT. Its translation is CASSPGTTGYTDTQYF.

The sample holds one count of this clonotype. The gene calls are TRBV27 and TRBJ2-7, with TRBD2 identical over 12 bases. V lost 4 bases to trimming and J lost 7 bases; unmatched junction nucleotides: 5. The CDR3 covers 14 residues. Germline V gene sequence: CDR1 MNHEY, CDR2 SMNVEV (reference sequence). The CDR3 sequence is CASSSGLAGTEQYF. In nucleotides, the CDR3 is TGTGCCAGCAGTTCCGGACTAGCGGGGACAGAGCAGTACTTC.

As to this clonotype: The CDR3 does not close with the conserved phenylalanine or tryptophan, likely indicating a read error. The chain employs TRBV12-3 or TRBV12-4 and TRBJ2-7; 7 positions match TRBD1. The CDR3 covers 10 residues. After removal of 9 bases from V and 6 bases from J, the junction contained 2 bases not matched to a gene. In nucleotides, the CDR3 is TGTGCCAGAGACAGGGCCGAGCAGTACTAC. Translating it yields CARDRAEQYY.

The chain joins TRBV12-3 or TRBV12-4 to TRBJ1-2; D is undetermined. This CDR3 region has 12 residues. Deletions cut 10 bases from V and 6 bases from J, with 15 bases between. The CDR3 sequence: CATSPRVDGYTF. Written as DNA, the CDR3 is TGTGCCACCAGCCCAAGGGTCGATGGCTACACCTTC.

There are a few counts of this clonotype. The chain carries TRBV21-1 and TRBJ1-1; the table's D gene call, TRBD1, was not cross checked with the DNA. TRBV21-1 is reported as a pseudogene. The CDR3 runs to 14 residues. In DNA, the CDR3 is TGTGCCAGCAGCAAAGGACAGGGAGTCACTGAAGCTTTCTTT. Translating it yields CASSKGQGVTEAFF.

This chain uses TRBV6-1 with TRBJ2-7; 9 bases align to TRBD1. Germline V lookup: CDR1 MNHNS, CDR2 SASEGT. Trimming at V came to 3 bases and at J to 3 bases, leaving 18 bases not matched to a gene. CDR3 length: 19 amino acids. The DNA of the CDR3 is TGTGCCAGCAGTGAGACCCGCGTGATGGACAGGGGAAGTGTCTACGAGCAGTACTTC. Translated: CASSETRVMDRGSVYEQYF.

At least ten counts were recorded for this clonotype. The V and J genes are TRBV15 and TRBJ2-1; TRBD2 matches 12 bases. The germline V gene encodes CDR1 LNHNV and CDR2 YYDKDF (reference sequence). With 0 bases clipped from V and 11 bases from J, the junction kept 5 bases outside the gene matches. This CDR3 has 15 amino acids. CDR3 sequence (DNA): TGTGCCACCAGCAGAGATAGTAGGACTAGCGGGAAGCAGTTCTTC. Protein sequence: CATSRDSRTSGKQFF.

DNA of the CDR3: TGTGCCAGCAGTGGGGCGGGTCTTACCTACGAGCAGTACTTC. The encoded protein is CASSGAGLTYEQYF. The chain links TRBV25-1 to TRBJ2-7; a possible D gene is TRBD2 (5 bases). The CDR3 is 14 amino acids. Germline values: CDR1 MGHDK, CDR2 SYGVNS. V lost 4 bases and J 2 bases, leaving 12 bases between the germline ends.

This clonotype was detected only once. J is TRBJ2-3 and V is TRBV20-1; D may be TRBD2 (5 bases). The ends were cut back, 0 bases at V and 2 bases at J, with 6 bases in the middle. This CDR3 contains 13 residues. The germline CDR1 and CDR2 sequences are DFQATT and SNEGSKA (reference sequence). The CDR3 loop reads CSARERVTDTQYF. The CDR3 DNA sequence: TGCAGTGCTAGAGAGCGGGTCACAGATACGCAGTATTTT.

This chain joins TRBV29-1 and TRBJ2-7; 7 bases align to TRBD1. The CDR3 consists of 15 residues. CDR1 and CDR2 (germline): SQVTM, ANQGSEA. V was pared by 3 bases and J by 5 bases, with 13 bases of the junction left unmatched. The CDR3 region has the DNA TGCAGCGTTGAGCTCACCGACAGGGTAGAAAACGAGCAGTACTTC. It is translated as CSVELTDRVENEQYF.

This clonotype was seen a single time. This chain connects TRBV4-1 to TRBJ2-2, with TRBD2 identical over 14 bases. The CDR3 sequence is 22 residues long. Germline assignment: CDR1 MGHRA and CDR2 YSYEKL. Losses at the gene ends were 5 bases for V and 0 bases for J; bases not matched to a gene: 17. The CDR3 nucleotides read TGCGCCAGCAGCTCCAATGGTCGGACTAGCGGGAGGCAAAGAGCGAACACCGGGGAGCTGTTTTTT. Residues: CASSSNGRTSGRQRANTGELFF.